The 8 T cell receptor beta chains below all came from one sample that was sequenced in a study of T-cell reconstitution after alpha-beta-depleted transplantation in children. Using unique molecular identifiers, the investigators prepared the TCRbeta library. TCRdb re-called the PCR reads through MiXCR, storing one row per CDR3 protein. The sample lists almost 500,000 distinct CDR3 sequences; 10% were seen once. This specimen consisted of PBMCs, obtained before TCRalphabeta/CD19-depleted stem cell transplant. These receptors were obtained from a child between 2 and 9 years old with inherited bone marrow failure, due to receive a stem cell transplant.

This clonotype was seen ten or more times. The chain combines TRBV12-3 or TRBV12-4 with TRBJ2-2; no clear D gene. This CDR3 spans 17 amino acids. Trimming pared 2 bases from V and 4 bases from J, leaving 17 bases between. The CDR3 loop reads CASSLKTQRDLTGELFF. CDR3 DNA: TGTGCCAGCAGTTTAAAGACCCAGAGAGATCTCACCGGGGAGCTGTTTTTT.

There are many counts of this clonotype. This chain uses TRBV28 with TRBJ2-5, with D perhaps matching TRBD2 (6 bases). The V end was cut by 6 bases, the J end by 5 bases, with 19 bases between. The CDR3 spans 15 residues. In germline, CDR1 is MDHEN, CDR2 SYDVKM. CDR3 sequence (DNA): TGTGCCAGCAGCGACCTAGCGATACCTGGCGAGACCCAGTACTTC. Its translation: CASSDLAIPGETQYF.

This clonotype was recorded at least ten times. CDR3 DNA sequence: TGTGCCAGCAGTTGGGGACAGGGAGTTGCTGAAGCTTTCTTT. It codes for CASSWGQGVAEAFF. This rearrangement joins TRBV12-3 or TRBV12-4 to TRBJ1-1; 9 bases map to TRBD1. After removal of 4 bases from V and 6 bases from J, the junction contained 6 bases not matched to a gene. The CDR3 has 14 amino acids.

V usage is TRBV7-2 and J usage is TRBJ2-1, with 8 nucleotides matching TRBD2. The CDR3 sequence is 16 residues long. V trimming: 0 bases; J trimming: 2 bases; junction bases outside the gene matches: 3. CDR1 SGHTA and CDR2 FQGNSA come from the germline V gene. For the CDR3, the DNA is TGTGCCAGCAGCTTAGCTTCGGGGGGGACCTACAATGAGCAGTTCTTC. Its protein product is CASSLASGGTYNEQFF.

The chain carries TRBV7-8 and TRBJ2-4; D call uncertain. Trimming removed 4 bases from V and 1 base from J, with 17 bases in between. This CDR3 spans 17 amino acids. CDR1 is SGHVS and CDR2 is FQNEAQ in the germline V gene. CDR3 loop: CASSWLIELGAKNIQYF. CDR3 sequence (DNA): TGTGCCAGCAGCTGGCTCATTGAGCTTGGGGCCAAAAACATTCAGTACTTC. The entire variable domain, with the rest obtained from reference TRBV7-8 and TRBJ2-4, is as follows: GAGVSQSPRYKVAKRGQDVALRCDPISGHVSLFWYQQALGQGPEFLTYFQNEAQLDKSGLPSDRFFAERPEGSVSTLKIQRTQQEDSAVYLCASSWLIELGAKNIQYFGAGTRLSVL.

This clonotype occurred a few times. The chain carries TRBV19 and TRBJ2-1; tentatively, D is TRBD2 (5 bases). V was trimmed by 6 bases and J by 6 bases, leaving 12 bases between them. The length of the CDR3 is 13 residues. The germline V gene encodes CDR1 LNHDA and CDR2 SQIVND (reference sequence). The CDR3 sequence is CASRLTGVNEQFF. As DNA, the CDR3 is TGTGCCAGTAGACTTACCGGGGTCAATGAGCAGTTCTTC.

This clonotype was detected ten times or more. The rearrangement joins TRBV25-1 to TRBJ2-4; no clear D. The CDR3 loop spans 14 amino acids. V lost 4 bases, J lost 3 bases, and 10 bases lay in between. Per the germline V gene, CDR1 is MGHDK and CDR2 is SYGVNS. The CDR3 nucleotides read TGTGCCAGCAGTGGGTGGACCAACAAAAACATTCAGTACTTC. Protein product: CASSGWTNKNIQYF. The full variable domain, completed using reference TRBV25-1 and TRBJ2-4, is EADIYQTPRYLVIGTGKKITLECSQTMGHDKMYWYQQDPGMELHLIHYSYGVNSTEKGDLSSESTVSRIRTEHFPLTLESARPSHTSQYLCASSGWTNKNIQYFGAGTRLSVL.

This clonotype was seen a few times. J is TRBJ2-7 and V is TRBV28; D is unclear. Between the trimmed V and J ends, which lost 5 bases and 7 bases, there was a span of 12 bases. Germline CDR1 MDHEN, CDR2 SYDVKM. The CDR3 has 12 residues. DNA for the CDR3: TGTGCCAGCAGTCCTCCCGGGTGGGAGCAGTACTTC. This codes for CASSPPGWEQYF.